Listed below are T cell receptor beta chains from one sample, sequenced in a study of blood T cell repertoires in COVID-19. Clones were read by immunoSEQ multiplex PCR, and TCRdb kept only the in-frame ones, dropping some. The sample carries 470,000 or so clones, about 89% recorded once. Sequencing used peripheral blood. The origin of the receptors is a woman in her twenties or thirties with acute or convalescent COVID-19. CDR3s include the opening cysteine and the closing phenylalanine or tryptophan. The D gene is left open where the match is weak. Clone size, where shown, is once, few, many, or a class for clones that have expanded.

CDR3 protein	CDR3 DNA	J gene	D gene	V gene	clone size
CASSSAQHHEQFF	TGTGCCAGCAGCTCCGCCCAACATCATGAGCAGTTCTTC	TRBJ2-1	.	TRBV7-9	few
CASSPRTSGGLTYTQYF	TGTGCCAGCAGTCCGAGGACTAGCGGGGGGCTGACTTATACGCAGTATTTT	TRBJ2-3	TRBD2	TRBV2	.
CASSQGDGTENEKLFF	TGTGCCAGCAGCCAAGGGGACGGGACAGAAAATGAAAAACTGTTTTTT	TRBJ1-4	TRBD1	TRBV3-1/TRBV3-2	.
CASSFGGQETQYF	TGTGCCAGCAGCTTTGGGGGGCAAGAGACCCAGTACTTC	TRBJ2-5	.	TRBV7-9	once
CASSIGRTPQFSGNTTYF	TGTGCCAGTAGTATAGGGAGGACGCCGCAATTTTCAGGAAACACCACATATTTT	TRBJ1-3	.	TRBV19	once
CASSVASTPNYNEQFF	TGTGCCAGCAGCGTAGCTTCTACCCCGAACTACAATGAGCAGTTCTTC	TRBJ2-1	.	TRBV9	.
CASSRPGGYGYTF	TGTGCCAGCAGCCGACCAGGGGGCTATGGCTACACCTTC	TRBJ1-2	TRBD1	TRBV7-3	.
CASSIDRGYTF	TGTGCCAGCAGCATAGATCGGGGCTACACCTTC	TRBJ1-2	.	TRBV5-4	.
CASRSGGSSYEQYF	TGTGCCAGCAGGAGCGGGGGGAGCTCCTACGAGCAGTACTTC	TRBJ2-7	TRBD2	TRBV6-5	.
CASSLGAPNTEAFF	TGCGCCAGCAGCTTGGGAGCCCCTAACACTGAAGCTTTCTTT	TRBJ1-1	.	TRBV5-1	.
CATSDSGMLQETQYF	TGTGCCACCAGTGATTCCGGGATGTTACAAGAGACCCAGTACTTC	TRBJ2-5	.	TRBV24-1	few
CASREGRYEQYF	TGTGCCAGCCGGGAGGGGAGGTATGAGCAGTACTTC	TRBJ2-7	TRBD2	TRBV28	.
CASSVGWAGAEGANVLTF	TGTGCCAGCAGTGTGGGTTGGGCAGGGGCCGAAGGGGCCAACGTCCTGACTTTC	TRBJ2-6	.	TRBV2	.
CASRGSSGAKNIQYF	TGTGCCAGCAGGGGGAGTTCCGGGGCCAAAAACATTCAGTACTTC	TRBJ2-4	.	TRBV6-5	.
CASSAGTALTYGYTF	TGTGCCAGCAGCGCAGGGACAGCATTGACCTATGGCTACACCTTC	TRBJ1-2	TRBD1	TRBV9	.
CASSLRGQGYSPLHF	TGTGCCAGCAGCTTGAGAGGACAGGGATATTCACCCCTCCACTTT	TRBJ1-6	TRBD1	TRBV5-6	.
CAWSVGGNQPQHF	TGTGCCTGGAGTGTAGGGGGTAATCAGCCCCAGCATTTT	TRBJ1-5	.	TRBV30	.
CASSLFSAGAPLRETQYF	TGTGCCAGCAGCTTATTTTCGGCGGGGGCACCCCTTAGGGAGACCCAGTACTTC	TRBJ2-5	.	TRBV7-9	.
CASSFTGTGAEQYF	TGTGCCAGCAGTTTTACCGGGACAGGGGCCGAGCAGTACTTC	TRBJ2-7	TRBD1	TRBV6-5	once
CASRRGGRDEKLFF	TGTGCCAGCAGGAGGGGGGGCAGGGACGAAAAACTGTTTTTT	TRBJ1-4	.	TRBV13	.
CASSDPTGDIASNQPQHF	TGTGCCAGCAGTGACCCGACAGGAGATATAGCTTCCAATCAGCCCCAGCATTTT	TRBJ1-5	.	TRBV6-1	.
CASSSDTDNSPLHF	TGCGCCAGCAGCTCTGACACTGATAATTCACCCCTCCACTTT	TRBJ1-6	.	TRBV5-1	.
CASSEVGQTNSPLHF	TGTGCCAGCAGTGAAGTGGGACAGACTAATTCACCCCTCCACTTT	TRBJ1-6	TRBD1	TRBV6-1	.
CASSLGSSGGAYEQYF	TGCGCCAGCAGCTTGGGGTCTAGCGGGGGGGCCTACGAGCAGTACTTC	TRBJ2-7	TRBD2	TRBV5-1	.